The 22 T cell receptor beta chains below come from one sample, sequenced in a study of CD8 T cells in ankylosing spondylitis. TCRdb used MiXCR to reprocess the 5' RACE reads, holding one entry per CDR3 protein. The table includes 200,000 to 250,000 distinct CDR3 sequences, around a quarter detected once. The source material was blood, either unsorted or a sorted T cell fraction (not recorded which). Every receptor here comes from a male donor with ankylosing spondylitis or in good health (not recorded which).

Ten or more counts support this clonotype. The V and J genes are TRBV5-1 and TRBJ2-2; 11 bases fit TRBD2. Germline V lookup: CDR1 SGHRS, CDR2 YFSETQ. The trim removed 6 bases at V and 3 bases at J, leaving 4 bases unmatched. This CDR3 is 15 amino acids long. CDR3 sequence (DNA): TGCGCCAGCATGCCACTAGCGGGGGACACCGGGGAGCTGTTTTTT. Its translation: CASMPLAGDTGELFF. Full variable domain (missing parts from reference TRBV5-1 and TRBJ2-2): KAGVTQTPRYLIKTRGQQVTLSCSPISGHRSVSWYQQTPGQGLQFLFEYFSETQRNKGNFPGRFSGRQFSNSRSEMNVSTLELGDSALYLCASMPLAGDTGELFFGEGSRLTVL.

This chain links TRBV6-5 with TRBJ1-2; 9 bases align to TRBD1. V gave up 2 bases and J gave up 4 bases; unmatched junction bases: 5. Germline V gene data show CDR1 as MNHEY and CDR2 as SVGAGI. The CDR3 totals 15 residues. Here the CDR3 reads CASSYGDRESYGYTF. The CDR3 coding sequence is TGTGCCAGCAGTTACGGGGACAGGGAGTCCTATGGCTACACCTTC.

This clonotype was observed at least ten times. The chain couples TRBV9 to TRBJ2-1; 9 bases match TRBD2. Germline-derived CDR1 and CDR2 are SGDLS and YYNGEE. This CDR3 is built from 16 residues. Trimming removed 1 base from V and 5 bases from J; junction bases left unmatched: 7. The CDR3 coding sequence is TGTGCCAGCAGCGTACTTGGGCGGGAGGGGAACAATGAGCAGTTCTTC. Translating it yields CASSVLGREGNNEQFF.

This clonotype was recorded many times. The gene calls are TRBV11-1 and TRBJ1-2; no firm D call. From germline, CDR1 is SGHAT and CDR2 FQDESV (reference sequence). With 4 bases removed from V and 4 bases from J, the gap between germline ends came to 10 bases. The CDR3 loop spans 13 amino acids. The CDR3: CASSSAGSYGYTF. CDR3 nucleotide sequence: TGTGCCAGCAGCTCTGCTGGGTCCTATGGCTACACCTTC.

The sample holds a few counts of this clonotype. The chain carries TRBV10-3 and TRBJ2-3; D gene ambiguous. V lost 8 bases, J lost 0 bases, and 9 bases lay in between. CDR1 is ENHRY, CDR2 SYGVKD, per germline. The CDR3 has 13 amino acids. This CDR3 reads CAILGRSTDTQYF. CDR3 DNA: TGTGCCATCCTAGGGCGAAGCACAGATACGCAGTATTTT.

The chain joins TRBV15 to TRBJ2-5; D might be TRBD1 or TRBD2, each matching 5 bases. This CDR3 comprises 16 residues. Germline V gene sequence: CDR1 LNHNV, CDR2 YYDKDF (reference sequence). V gave up 1 base and J gave up 7 bases, with 19 bases separating them. CDR3 loop: CATSRAKPGPGGTQYF. The CDR3 DNA is TGTGCCACCAGCAGAGCCAAACCGGGACCTGGAGGGACCCAGTACTTC.

In its sample, this clonotype was seen many times. This chain links TRBV7-8 with TRBJ2-1; D might be TRBD1 (5 bases). Germline V gene data show CDR1 as SGHVS and CDR2 as FQNEAQ. V dropped 6 bases and J dropped 6 bases, with 27 bases sitting between them. The CDR3 spans 18 residues. The CDR3 is CASSHRRLGVERGNEQFF. The DNA of the CDR3 is TGTGCCAGCAGTCATCGTCGCCTTGGGGTCGAAAGGGGCAATGAGCAGTTCTTC.

The chain couples TRBV29-1 to TRBJ2-7, with D perhaps matching TRBD2 (6 bases). V lost 3 bases and J 4 bases, leaving 10 bases between the germline ends. The CDR3 spans 12 residues. The germline V gene has CDR1 SQVTM and CDR2 ANQGSEA. CDR3 in amino acids: CSVEGRTYEQYF. In nucleotides, the CDR3 is TGCAGCGTTGAGGGGAGGACTTACGAGCAGTACTTC.

The chain combines TRBV29-1 with TRBJ1-5; D not certain. Trimming removed 8 bases from V and 6 bases from J, with 17 bases in between. Germline assignment: CDR1 SQVTM and CDR2 ANQGSEA. The CDR3 has 13 residues. The CDR3: CSSNWESGQPQHF. In DNA, the CDR3 is TGCAGCTCGAATTGGGAGTCGGGTCAGCCCCAGCATTTT.

There are many counts of this clonotype. The rearrangement links TRBV6-1 to TRBJ2-5; 15 nucleotides match TRBD2. J was trimmed by 0 bases and V by 6 bases; bases with no gene match: 5. The V gene's germline CDR1 is MNHNS and CDR2 SASEGT. This CDR3 comprises 17 residues. The CDR3 DNA follows: TGTGCCAGCAGCAGGACTAGCGGGAGGGGGTACCAAGAGACCCAGTACTTC. Translating gives CASSRTSGRGYQETQYF.

The rearrangement joins TRBV12-3 or TRBV12-4 to TRBJ2-3, with 12 bases that match TRBD2. Germline trimming cut 0 bases from V and 5 bases from J; bases unmatched to any gene: 9. This CDR3 comprises 18 residues. The CDR3 bases are TGTGCCAGCAGTTTAGCCCTACTAGCGGGAGGACCGAGAGATACGCAGTATTTT. Translated: CASSLALLAGGPRDTQYF.

This clonotype was recorded many times. The V gene is TRBV29-1, the J gene TRBJ2-1, with a tentative D call TRBD2 (5 bases). Trimming cost V 6 bases and J 0 bases, with 12 bases left between them. The CDR3 loop spans 14 amino acids. CDR1 SQVTM and CDR2 ANQGSEA come from the germline V gene. CDR3 sequence reads: CSVTPGSSYNEQFF. The DNA for the CDR3 is TGCAGCGTGACGCCGGGGAGCTCCTACAATGAGCAGTTCTTC.

The genes are TRBV12-3 or TRBV12-4 and TRBJ2-3; unclear D gene. The CDR3 totals 13 residues. Trimming removed 2 bases at V and 2 bases at J, with 5 bases between. Here the CDR3 DNA reads TGTGCCAGCAGTTTACTGTACACAGATACGCAGTATTTT. Amino acid sequence: CASSLLYTDTQYF.

This clonotype was seen ten or more times. V usage is TRBV6-1 and J usage is TRBJ2-1; D possibly uses TRBD1 or TRBD2 (6 bases each). Trimming shortened V by 7 bases and J by 4 bases, and 14 bases separated the two germline ends. CDR3 length: 14 amino acids. The germline V gene encodes CDR1 MNHNS and CDR2 SASEGT. The CDR3 DNA follows: TGTGCCAGCATCTCAAGGAGGGGGTACAATGAGCAGTTCTTC. Residues: CASISRRGYNEQFF.

This clonotype was observed many times. The gene calls are TRBV2 and TRBJ2-3; D is unclear. The ends were cut back, 7 bases at V and 2 bases at J, with 10 bases in the middle. The germline V gene encodes CDR1 SNHLY and CDR2 FYNNEI. The CDR3 extends over 13 amino acids. The CDR3 DNA is TGTGCCAGCAATTGGCGGACCACAGATACGCAGTATTTT. Protein: CASNWRTTDTQYF.

This clonotype was observed a few times. V is TRBV20-1 and J is TRBJ2-3, with 8 bases fitting TRBD1. The CDR3 has 14 residues. The J segment lost 1 base and the V segment lost 3 bases, leaving 3 bases of the junction unmatched. Per the germline V gene, CDR1 is DFQATT and CDR2 is SNEGSKA (reference sequence). CDR3: CSARRGQGTDTQYF. The CDR3, as DNA: TGCAGTGCTAGGCGGGGACAGGGCACAGATACGCAGTATTTT.

Concerning this clonotype: It may be a read error: a sequence one base away is much more abundant. The rearrangement links TRBV28 to TRBJ1-2; 7 bases match TRBD1. The CDR3 totals 12 residues. Germline CDR1 reads MDHEN; CDR2 reads SYDVKM. CDR3 in DNA: TGTGCCAGCAGTGAGGACAGGCATGGCTACCCCTTC. Translating gives CASSEDRHGYPF.

The rearrangement uses TRBV11-2 and TRBJ2-7, with TRBD1 matching 12 bases. The CDR3 length is 18 residues. Germline CDR1 and CDR2: SGHAT and FQNNGV. The ends lost 3 bases at V and 1 base at J; junction bases unmatched: 10. The CDR3 region has the DNA TGTGCCAGCAGCTTTAGTACACCGGGACAGGGGGCTTCCTACGAGCAGTACTTC. It yields the protein CASSFSTPGQGASYEQYF. The variable domain in full, completed from reference TRBV11-2 and TRBJ2-7, reads EAGVAQSPRYKIIEKRQSVAFWCNPISGHATLYWYQQILGQGPKLLIQFQNNGVVDDSQLPKDRFSAERLKGVDSTLKIQPAKLEDSAVYLCASSFSTPGQGASYEQYFGPGTRLTVT.

This clonotype has ten or more counts. The genes are TRBV7-7 and TRBJ1-1, with D perhaps matching TRBD1 (5 bases). Germline V gene lookup returns CDR1 SSHAT and CDR2 FNYEAQ (reference sequence). The CDR3 has 13 residues. The CDR3 reads CARDYGLNTEAFF. The CDR3 coding sequence is TGTGCTAGGGACTACGGGTTGAACACTGAAGCTTTCTTT.

The table lists this clonotype with a count of one. A read error may explain this, as a much larger clone is one base away. This CDR3 reads CSARDPGGTEKLLF. The CDR3 bases are TGCAGTGCTAGAGATCCAGGGGGTACTGAAAAACTGCTTTTT. The chain uses TRBV20-1 and TRBJ1-4, with TRBD1 matching 7 bases. This CDR3 comprises 14 residues. Germline assignment: CDR1 DFQATT and CDR2 SNEGSKA (reference sequence).

The J gene is TRBJ2-1, the V gene TRBV9; the D gene is possibly TRBD2 (5 bases). This CDR3 contains 16 residues. Germline-derived CDR1 and CDR2 are SGDLS and YYNGEE. V was cut by 4 bases and J by 0 bases, with 14 bases left in between. As DNA, the CDR3 is TGTGCCAGCAGCCGCGAGCGAGCGGTCTCCTACAATGAGCAGTTCTTC. This gives the protein CASSRERAVSYNEQFF.

This clonotype was found many times. The chain recombines TRBV25-1 with TRBJ1-6; D is uncertain. Between the trimmed V and J ends, which lost 2 bases and 8 bases, there was a span of 10 bases. Germline CDR1 is MGHDK and CDR2 is SYGVNS. This CDR3 is built from 14 residues. The CDR3 loop reads CASSEGQIDSPLHF. DNA of the CDR3: TGTGCCAGCAGTGAAGGGCAAATCGATTCACCCCTCCACTTT.